Presented here are 15 T cell receptor beta chains from one specimen sequenced in a study of blood T cell repertoires in COVID-19. Using immunoSEQ multiplex PCR, the repertoire was profiled, and TCRdb retains in-frame clones only, with some absent. The repertoire has 200,000 to 250,000 clones, over 80% of them found once; the top ten carry over 3.5%. Sequencing was carried out using PBMCs or T cells enriched from blood (not recorded which). These receptors all stem from a young woman who had been exposed to COVID-19.

This clone has a handful of counts. The chain couples TRBV5-4 to TRBJ1-6, with 8 bases lining up with TRBD1. There are 14 residues in the CDR3. J lost 10 bases, V lost 4 bases, and 7 bases had no gene match. Germline CDR1 is SGHNT and CDR2 is YYREEE (reference sequence). CDR3 residues: CASSQTGAGSPLHF. The CDR3 region has the DNA TGTGCCAGCAGCCAGACAGGGGCAGGCTCACCCCTCCACTTT.

V gene TRBV30 combines with J gene TRBJ2-7, with TRBD2 matching 7 bases. The CDR3 contains 15 residues. Per the germline V gene, CDR1 is GTSNPN and CDR2 is SVGIG (reference sequence). V was clipped by 5 bases and J by 2 bases; unmatched bases: 12. CDR3 nucleotide sequence: TGTGCCTGGGCCCGTGGGCGGGAGAAGACCTACGAGCAGTACTTC. This gives the protein CAWARGREKTYEQYF.

This clone was found once. This chain connects TRBV5-1 to TRBJ2-1; 9 positions match TRBD2. Germline V gene data show CDR1 as SGHRS and CDR2 as YFSETQ. Trimming at V came to 4 bases and at J to 0 bases, leaving 5 bases not matched to a gene. This CDR3 contains 16 residues. The CDR3 here is CASSPSGASSYNEQFF. The CDR3 DNA is TGCGCCAGCAGCCCTAGCGGGGCAAGCTCCTACAATGAGCAGTTCTTC.

The V and J genes are TRBV11-1 and TRBJ2-2; D perhaps matches TRBD2 (5 bases). Germline loops: CDR1 SGHAT, CDR2 FQDESV (reference sequence). The CDR3 runs to 16 residues. The germline V and J ends were trimmed by 5 bases and 4 bases, with 17 bases remaining between them. DNA for the CDR3: TGTGCCAGCAGCCAGCGCCTCCTCCGGGGCACCGGGGAGCTGTTTTTT. It translates to CASSQRLLRGTGELFF. Full variable domain (outside the CDR3, taken from reference TRBV11-1 and TRBJ2-2): EAEVAQSPRYKITEKSQAVAFWCDPISGHATLYWYRQILGQGPELLVQFQDESVVDDSQLPKDRFSAERLKGVDSTLKIQPAELGDSAMYLCASSQRLLRGTGELFFGEGSRLTVL.

In its sample, this clone was seen a few times. J is TRBJ2-7 and V is TRBV27, with 7 positions matching TRBD1. The V gene end was trimmed by 0 bases and the J gene end by 10 bases; junction bases not matched to a gene: 12. CDR3 size: 15 residues. Germline CDR1 reads MNHEY; CDR2 reads SMNVEV (reference sequence). The CDR3 protein is CASSLSAGTAPIQYF. The CDR3 bases are TGTGCCAGCAGTTTATCGGCCGGGACAGCCCCGATACAGTACTTC.

Here the CDR3 reads CASSLGQGSWEAFF. The CDR3 nucleotides read TGTGCCAGCAGCTTAGGACAGGGGTCATGGGAAGCTTTCTTT. This chain links TRBV5-5 with TRBJ1-1; 9 bases align to TRBD1. V gave up 2 bases and J gave up 8 bases; unmatched junction bases: 7. CDR1 is SGHKS and CDR2 is YYEKEE in the germline V gene (reference sequence). The CDR3 consists of 14 residues. Full variable domain (rest looked up from reference TRBV5-5 and TRBJ1-1): DAGVTQSPTHLIKTRGQQVTLRCSPISGHKSVSWYQQVLGQGPQFIFQYYEKEERGRGNFPDRFSARQFPNYSSELNVNALLLGDSALYLCASSLGQGSWEAFFGQGTRLTVV.

The V and J genes are TRBV30 and TRBJ2-2; 7 bases fit TRBD1. This CDR3 is built from 14 residues. Per germline, CDR1 GTSNPN and CDR2 SVGIG (reference sequence). With V trimmed by 3 bases and J by 7 bases, 8 bases remained unmatched. The CDR3, as DNA: TGTGCCTGGAGGGGGCAGGGGGTGATCGGGGAGCTGTTTTTT. Translating it yields CAWRGQGVIGELFF. Combining the CDR3 with reference TRBV30 and TRBJ2-2 gives the whole variable domain SQTIHQWPATLVQPVGSPLSLECTVEGTSNPNLYWYRQAAGRGLQLLFYSVGIGQISSEVPQNLSASRPQDRQFILSSKKLLLSDSGFYLCAWRGQGVIGELFFGEGSRLTVL.

This sequence joins TRBV30 and TRBJ1-2, with 7 bases lining up with TRBD1. The CDR3 runs to 10 residues. With V trimmed by 7 bases and J by 6 bases, 2 bases remained unmatched. The germline V gene has CDR1 GTSNPN and CDR2 SVGIG (reference sequence). The CDR3 region has the DNA TGTGCCTCCACAGGGGATGGCTACACCTTC. Translated, it gives CASTGDGYTF.

This clone was found many times. V usage is TRBV14 and J usage is TRBJ2-5; 7 bases are shared with TRBD1. CDR1 SGHDN and CDR2 FVKESK come from the germline V gene. The CDR3 extends over 16 amino acids. Unmatched junction bases numbered 10, after V lost 1 base and J lost 5 bases. CDR3 region: CASSQVPTGFGETQYF. In DNA, the CDR3 is TGTGCCAGCAGCCAAGTTCCGACAGGGTTTGGCGAGACCCAGTACTTC.

V usage is TRBV11-3 and J usage is TRBJ1-3; no reliable D call. The CDR3 spans 13 residues. Trimming removed 8 bases from V and 0 bases from J, with 8 bases in between. Germline CDR1 reads SGHNT; CDR2 reads YENEEA. DNA for the CDR3: TGTGCCAGCGCGGCCGGCTCTGGAAACACCATATATTTT. It yields the protein CASAAGSGNTIYF.

The chain has TRBV6-5 and TRBJ1-2; D gene unclear. The CDR3 has 13 residues. Germline loops: CDR1 MNHEY, CDR2 SVGAGI. V shed 2 bases and J shed 8 bases, with 12 bases lying between them. CDR3 DNA: TGTGCCAGCAGTTACGGAGGGCTTTGGGGCTACACCTTC. Residues: CASSYGGLWGYTF.

Only one count was recorded for this clone. This chain connects TRBV11-2 to TRBJ1-2, with D possibly being TRBD1 (6 bases). Germline CDR1 and CDR2: SGHAT and FQNNGV. V lost 2 bases and J lost 8, with 12 bases in between. The CDR3 runs 13 residues. The CDR3 protein is CASSLSGDVGYTF. The CDR3 DNA is TGTGCCAGCAGCTTATCAGGGGATGTAGGCTACACCTTC.

The chain joins TRBV9 to TRBJ2-2; TRBD1 might be the D (5 bases). The CDR3 runs to 16 residues. Germline CDR1 SGDLS, CDR2 YYNGEE. Between the trimmed V and J ends, which lost 0 bases and 9 bases, there was a span of 18 bases. CDR3 DNA sequence: TGTGCCAGCAGCGTAGTGATGGGTCTGGACATCCGGGAGCTGTTTTTT. Residues: CASSVVMGLDIRELFF.

V usage is TRBV9 and J usage is TRBJ2-5, with D maybe TRBD2 (5 bases). The germline V gene has CDR1 SGDLS and CDR2 YYNGEE. V was trimmed by 1 base and J by 4 bases, leaving 14 bases between them. This CDR3 spans 15 amino acids. In DNA, the CDR3 is TGTGCCAGCAGCGTAAATGGGGTAGAGGGAGAGACCCAGTACTTC. As protein: CASSVNGVEGETQYF.

This sequence joins TRBV28 and TRBJ1-2, with D perhaps TRBD1 (6 bases). V was cut by 6 bases and J by 6 bases, with 14 bases left in between. The CDR3 is 13 residues long. Germline lookup yields CDR1 MDHEN and CDR2 SYDVKM. CDR3 amino acids: CASRQQGFDGYTF. The CDR3 region has the DNA TGTGCCAGCAGGCAACAGGGATTTGATGGCTACACCTTC.